The 31 T cell receptor beta chains below come from one sample, sequenced in a study of blood T cell repertoires in COVID-19. Using immunoSEQ multiplex PCR, the repertoire was profiled, and TCRdb retains in-frame clones only, with some absent. The table shows 150,000 or so clones, with 65% to 90% occurring only once. The sample comprised peripheral blood. These receptors were collected from a man in his 60s with acute or convalescent COVID-19.

The rearrangement joins TRBV11-3 to TRBJ2-1, with TRBD1 as a possible D gene (5 bases). The length of the CDR3 is 16 residues. The V end was cut by 0 bases, the J end by 9 bases, with 18 bases between. Looked up from germline, CDR1 is SGHNT and CDR2 is YENEEA. CDR3 region: CASSLESAQGFREQFF. The DNA for the CDR3 is TGTGCCAGCAGCTTAGAATCCGCCCAGGGATTCCGTGAGCAGTTCTTC.

This chain uses TRBV20-1 with TRBJ2-7; TRBD2 aligns across 7 bases. Germline V gene sequence: CDR1 DFQATT, CDR2 SNEGSKA (reference sequence). The length of the CDR3 is 13 residues. After removal of 3 bases from V and 4 bases from J, the junction contained 6 bases not matched to a gene. As DNA, the CDR3 is TGCAGTGCTAGTCCAGCGGGGAAGTACGAGCAGTACTTC. Translation gives CSASPAGKYEQYF.

The genes are TRBV12-3 or TRBV12-4 and TRBJ2-1; D might be TRBD2 (6 bases). The CDR3 extends over 12 amino acids. Trimming removed 3 bases at V and 14 bases at J, with 14 bases between. CDR3: CASSLSPGAEFF. CDR3 DNA sequence: TGTGCCAGCAGTTTGTCCCCGGGAGCTGAGTTCTTC.

Of note for this clone: One end of the junction fails to match germline, which may point to a read error. V usage is TRBV15 and J usage is TRBJ1-3; perhaps TRBD1 as D (5 bases). The germline V gene encodes CDR1 LNHNV and CDR2 YYDKDF (reference sequence). This CDR3 spans 11 amino acids. The chain's CDR3 is CATSRLTGTNF. CDR3 nucleotides: TGTGCCACCAGCAGACTAACCGGGACTAATTTT. Filled out from reference TRBV15 and TRBJ1-3, the complete variable domain reads DAMVIQNPRYQVTQFGKPVTLSCSQTLNHNVMYWYQQKSSQAPKLLFHYYDKDFNNEADTPDNFQSRRPNTSFCFLDIRSPGLGDTAMYLCATSRLTGTNFGEGSWLTVV.

This clone showed up just a few times. The J gene is TRBJ2-3, the V gene TRBV3-1 (or the pseudogene TRBV3-2), with TRBD2 matching over 12 bases. The CDR3 loop spans 17 amino acids. Germline loops: CDR1 LGHDT, CDR2 YNNKEL (reference sequence). The V gene end was trimmed by 4 bases and the J gene end by 1 base; junction bases not matched to a gene: 6. In DNA form, the CDR3 reads TGTGCCAGCAGCCCCCGGACTAGCGGGGCCGGCACAGATACGCAGTATTTT. Residues: CASSPRTSGAGTDTQYF.

The rearrangement links TRBV28 to TRBJ2-2, with D hard to call. Looked up from germline, CDR1 is MDHEN and CDR2 is SYDVKM. The CDR3 consists of 14 residues. V was shortened by 2 bases and J by 0 bases, with 4 bases between the two germline ends. The CDR3, as DNA: TGTGCCAGCAGTTTAGTAGCGAACACCGGGGAGCTGTTTTTT. Protein: CASSLVANTGELFF.

The chain recombines TRBV9 with TRBJ2-5; the match to TRBD1 covers 8 bases. The CDR3 consists of 15 residues. Trimming took 5 bases from V and 5 from J; bases not matched to a gene: 11. CDR1 and CDR2 from the germline V gene are SGDLS and YYNGEE. In DNA, the CDR3 is TGTGCCAGCAGTCGGACAGGGCTATCCTCGGAGACCCAGTACTTC. This encodes CASSRTGLSSETQYF.

V and J are TRBV28 and TRBJ1-2, with TRBD1 identical over 12 bases. Losses at the gene ends were 4 bases for V and 6 bases for J; bases not matched to a gene: 12. This CDR3 is 17 amino acids long. From germline, CDR1 is MDHEN and CDR2 SYDVKM. This CDR3 is CASSSPRDRGLENGYTF. DNA for the CDR3: TGTGCCAGCAGTTCTCCCAGGGACAGGGGGCTTGAAAATGGCTACACCTTC.

V is TRBV10-3 and J is TRBJ2-7; TRBD2 might be the D (6 bases). Trimming left V 11 bases short and J 5 bases short, with 19 bases between. CDR1 and CDR2 (germline): ENHRY, SYGVKD. The CDR3 sequence is 13 residues long. The CDR3 DNA follows: TGTGCCTCCCGACTAGGTTTTCGGAACGAGCAGTACTTC. Encoded protein: CASRLGFRNEQYF.

This chain joins TRBV19 and TRBJ2-2; 11 nucleotides agree with TRBD2. The CDR3 extends over 17 amino acids. In germline, CDR1 is LNHDA, CDR2 SQIVND (reference sequence). The V and J ends lost 0 bases and 3 bases, in that order; junction bases with no gene match: 3. As DNA, the CDR3 is TGTGCCAGTAGTATAGAGTGGGGACTAGCGGACACCGGGGAGCTGTTTTTT. This translates into CASSIEWGLADTGELFF.

The genes are TRBV5-1 and TRBJ2-3; D perhaps matches TRBD2 (5 bases). The CDR3 totals 13 residues. V lost 2 bases and J 3 bases, leaving 7 bases between the germline ends. The germline gives CDR1 SGHRS, CDR2 YFSETQ. This CDR3 is CASSLEGTDTQYF. For the CDR3, the DNA is TGCGCCAGCAGCTTAGAGGGAACAGATACGCAGTATTTT.

The J gene is TRBJ2-7, the V gene TRBV27; weak D call: TRBD1 (6 bases). The germline V gene encodes CDR1 MNHEY and CDR2 SMNVEV (reference sequence). This CDR3 spans 13 amino acids. Trimming took 4 bases from V and 6 from J, leaving 13 bases between them. The CDR3 DNA follows: TGTGCCAGCAGTTGGGACAAAACGGGCGAGCAGTACTTC. Translated, it gives CASSWDKTGEQYF.

This rearrangement joins TRBV6-6 to TRBJ1-1; TRBD1 is a possible D gene (6 bases). The CDR3 runs 14 residues. Trimming removed 7 bases from V and 3 bases from J, with 15 bases in between. CDR1 and CDR2 from the germline V gene are MNHNY and SVGAGI (reference sequence). The CDR3 sequence is CASTTTGPYTEAFF. CDR3 sequence (DNA): TGTGCCAGCACCACAACAGGGCCCTACACTGAAGCTTTCTTT.

The chain combines TRBV19 with TRBJ2-7, with 7 bases that match TRBD2. Germline CDR1 is LNHDA and CDR2 is SQIVND (reference sequence). Trimming at V came to 3 bases and at J to 7 bases, leaving 6 bases not matched to a gene. The CDR3 sequence is 13 residues long. In DNA, the CDR3 is TGTGCCAGTAGTATTCGTGGGGGGGGAGAGCAGTACTTC. The encoded protein is CASSIRGGGEQYF.

In DNA, the CDR3 is TGCGCCAGCAGCCCATCGGACAGGAACTATGGCTACACCTTC. Translated: CASSPSDRNYGYTF. The V and J genes are TRBV5-1 and TRBJ1-2, with 7 bases that match TRBD1. The junction had 5 bases not matched to a gene; V was cut back by 4 bases and J by 2 bases. CDR1 is SGHRS, CDR2 YFSETQ, per germline. This CDR3 is 14 amino acids long. Full variable domain (missing parts from reference TRBV5-1 and TRBJ1-2): KAGVTQTPRYLIKTRGQQVTLSCSPISGHRSVSWYQQTPGQGLQFLFEYFSETQRNKGNFPGRFSGRQFSNSRSEMNVSTLELGDSALYLCASSPSDRNYGYTFGSGTRLTVV.

This CDR3 reads CASSSRTGTDTQYF. CDR3 coding DNA: TGTGCCAGCAGCTCCCGGACAGGCACAGATACGCAGTATTTT. This chain joins TRBV9 and TRBJ2-3; tentative D call: TRBD1 (6 bases). Germline V lookup: CDR1 SGDLS, CDR2 YYNGEE. The CDR3 totals 14 residues. V lost 4 bases and J lost 1, with 10 bases in between.

This clone was detected only once. The sample carries other DNA sequences with the same CDR3. The chain employs TRBV28 and TRBJ1-5; D is possibly TRBD1 (5 bases). The germline V and J ends were trimmed by 3 bases and 0 bases, with 9 bases remaining between them. The CDR3 has 15 residues. The germline CDR1 and CDR2 sequences are MDHEN and SYDVKM. The CDR3 DNA follows: TGTGCCAGCAGTTTGGGGGGAATTAGCAATCAGCCCCAGCATTTT. Amino acid sequence: CASSLGGISNQPQHF.

The chain recombines TRBV10-3 with TRBJ1-2; the match to TRBD1 covers 7 bases. J lost 5 bases, V lost 3 bases, and 6 bases had no gene match. CDR1 and CDR2 from the germline V gene are ENHRY and SYGVKD. The CDR3 totals 14 residues. Here the CDR3 DNA reads TGTGCCATCAGTGATGGGCAGGGGGTGTATGGCTACACCTTC. The encoded protein is CAISDGQGVYGYTF.

The chain uses TRBV2 and TRBJ1-3; D might be TRBD1 (5 bases). Trimming removed 4 bases from V and 4 bases from J, with 8 bases in between. CDR1 is SNHLY, CDR2 FYNNEI, per germline. The CDR3 runs 13 residues. The CDR3 nucleotides are TGTGCCAGCAGTGTGAGACAGGGAAACACCATATATTTT. Protein: CASSVRQGNTIYF. Combining the CDR3 with reference TRBV2 and TRBJ1-3 gives the whole variable domain EPEVTQTPSHQVTQMGQEVILRCVPISNHLYFYWYRQILGQKVEFLVSFYNNEISEKSEIFDDQFSVERPDGSNFTLKIRSTKLEDSAMYFCASSVRQGNTIYFGEGSWLTVV.

The rearrangement joins TRBV30 to TRBJ1-4, with TRBD1 matching 11 bases. Germline V gene data show CDR1 as GTSNPN and CDR2 as SVGIG (reference sequence). The CDR3 has 19 amino acids. V lost 0 bases to trimming and J lost 5 bases; unmatched junction nucleotides: 14. This CDR3 is CAWSVLTDRGPRRNEKLFF. CDR3 bases: TGTGCCTGGAGTGTACTAACGGACAGGGGGCCCAGGAGGAATGAAAAACTGTTTTTT.

This sequence joins TRBV3-1 (or the pseudogene TRBV3-2) and TRBJ2-7; no clear D gene. CDR1 is LGHDT and CDR2 is YNNKEL in the germline V gene (reference sequence). The length of the CDR3 is 12 residues. The V end lost 1 base, the J end lost 6 bases, and 7 bases lay between the germline ends. The CDR3 DNA reads as TGTGCCAGCAGCCAAGGTCGGTCCGAGCAGTACTTC. It specifies CASSQGRSEQYF.

V is TRBV29-1 and J is TRBJ2-1, with a weak D call TRBD1 (5 bases). CDR1 is SQVTM and CDR2 is ANQGSEA in the germline V gene. The ends were cut back, 7 bases at V and 1 base at J, with 11 bases in the middle. This CDR3 has 13 amino acids. Written as DNA, the CDR3 is TGCAGCGGATCGGACAAATCCTACAATGAGCAGTTCTTC. It codes for CSGSDKSYNEQFF.

This rearrangement joins TRBV28 to TRBJ1-5, with D possibly matching TRBD1 (5 bases). V lost 6 bases, J lost 2 bases, and 17 bases lay in between. The V gene's germline CDR1 is MDHEN and CDR2 SYDVKM. This CDR3 contains 16 residues. The CDR3 coding sequence is TGTGCCAGCAGAAGCCAGGGACTGATCCGCAATCAGCCCCAGCATTTT. Translated, it gives CASRSQGLIRNQPQHF.

V and J are TRBV5-1 and TRBJ1-2; no clear D gene. The germline gives CDR1 SGHRS, CDR2 YFSETQ. V lost 4 bases and J lost 4, with 23 bases in between. The length of the CDR3 is 17 residues. CDR3 DNA: TGCGCCAGCAGCCTATCACCGGGTCTCAATCCCGCCTATGGCTACACCTTC. Translated: CASSLSPGLNPAYGYTF.

The chain recombines TRBV7-6 with TRBJ1-2, with D possibly being TRBD1 (6 bases). CDR3 size: 15 residues. Germline loops: CDR1 SGHVS, CDR2 FNYEAQ. Trimming stripped 5 bases from V and 3 bases from J, with 16 bases between. DNA for the CDR3: TGTGCCAGCAGCCCGACCCAGGGGAGGGACTATGGCTACACCTTC. Encoded protein: CASSPTQGRDYGYTF. The full variable domain, rest sourced from reference TRBV7-6 and TRBJ1-2, is GAGVSQSPRYKVTKRGQDVALRCDPISGHVSLYWYRQALGQGPEFLTYFNYEAQQDKSGLPNDRFSAERPEGSISTLTIQRTEQRDSAMYRCASSPTQGRDYGYTFGSGTRLTVV.

The CDR3 DNA sequence: TGTGCCAGCTATTATGACAGGGGCGATGGCTACACCTTC. Encoded protein: CASYYDRGDGYTF. The chain carries TRBV6-5 and TRBJ1-2, with 8 bases aligning to TRBD1. The V gene's germline CDR1 is MNHEY and CDR2 SVGAGI. The CDR3 is 13 amino acids. J gave up 6 bases and V 8 bases, and 8 bases lay outside the gene matches.

The chain uses TRBV19 and TRBJ1-5, with 7 bases identical to TRBD1. The V and J ends lost 6 bases and 5 bases, in that order; junction bases with no gene match: 10. CDR1 and CDR2 from the germline V gene are LNHDA and SQIVND (reference sequence). This CDR3 comprises 15 residues. CDR3 protein: CASSPTGSNYQPQHF. The CDR3 nucleotides read TGTGCCAGTAGCCCGACAGGGTCAAACTATCAGCCCCAGCATTTT. Filled out from reference TRBV19 and TRBJ1-5, the complete variable domain reads DGGITQSPKYLFRKEGQNVTLSCEQNLNHDAMYWYRQDPGQGLRLIYYSQIVNDFQKGDIAEGYSVSREKKESFPLTVTSAQKNPTAFYLCASSPTGSNYQPQHFGDGTRLSIL.

V and J are TRBV2 and TRBJ2-3, with D possibly TRBD2 on 5 matching bases. Germline V lookup: CDR1 SNHLY, CDR2 FYNNEI. The ends were cut back, 6 bases at V and 5 bases at J, with 9 bases in the middle. CDR3 length equals 12 residues. The CDR3 loop is CASSAEGDTQYF. CDR3 in DNA: TGTGCCAGCAGCGCTGAGGGAGATACGCAGTATTTT.

The chain employs TRBV5-4 and TRBJ1-2, with D tentatively TRBD1 (5 bases). V was trimmed by 0 bases and J by 2 bases, leaving 8 bases between them. The germline V gene encodes CDR1 SGHNT and CDR2 YYREEE (reference sequence). This CDR3 comprises 14 residues. CDR3 region: CASSLAGQNYGYTF. CDR3 DNA sequence: TGTGCCAGCAGCTTGGCAGGGCAGAACTATGGCTACACCTTC.

The CDR3 nucleotides are TGTGCCAGCAGCTTACAGGGGGGAAACACTGAAGCTTTCTTT. It specifies CASSLQGGNTEAFF. The chain joins TRBV7-3 to TRBJ1-1; 7 bases align to TRBD1. The CDR3 loop spans 14 amino acids. With 2 bases clipped from V and 2 bases from J, the junction kept 2 bases outside the gene matches. Per the germline V gene, CDR1 is SGHTA and CDR2 is FQGTGA.

Written as DNA, the CDR3 is TGTGCCAGCAGCGGGACTTACACAGATACGCAGTATTTT. It encodes CASSGTYTDTQYF. This chain connects TRBV9 to TRBJ2-3; the D gene is possibly TRBD2 (5 bases). Germline loops: CDR1 SGDLS, CDR2 YYNGEE. Trimming left V 3 bases short and J 2 bases short, with 7 bases between. CDR3 length: 13 residues.